The 25 T cell receptor beta chains below were found in one sample sequenced in a study of control samples from healthy donors and cancer patients. Some clones are missing from TCRdb's copy, which holds only in-frame ones; the method was immunoSEQ multiplex PCR. The table includes approximately 83,000 clones, 90% to 95% detected once. The sample consisted of blood. The receptors come from a young woman in good health.

The chain links TRBV24-1 to TRBJ2-1, with D possibly matching TRBD1 (6 bases). Trimming took off 4 bases at V and 2 bases at J, with 14 bases between the two ends. This CDR3 comprises 16 residues. Per germline, CDR1 KGHDR and CDR2 SFDVKD. DNA for the CDR3: TGTGCCACCAGTGAAACACAGGGTGCCCCCTACAATGAGCAGTTCTTC. Its protein is CATSETQGAPYNEQFF.

This clone was observed a single time. The genes are TRBV3-1 (or the pseudogene TRBV3-2) and TRBJ2-1; 8 bases fit TRBD2. Germline V gene lookup returns CDR1 LGHDT and CDR2 YNNKEL (reference sequence). The trim removed 3 bases at V and 7 bases at J, leaving 8 bases unmatched. The length of the CDR3 is 15 residues. The CDR3 DNA reads as TGTGCCAGCAGCCACTCGGGGGGGCCAGGGAATGAGCAGTTCTTC. Protein product: CASSHSGGPGNEQFF.

V and J are TRBV11-3 and TRBJ2-7; no reliable D call. The V gene's germline CDR1 is SGHNT and CDR2 YENEEA. Trimming shortened V by 1 base and J by 3 bases, and 7 bases separated the two germline ends. The CDR3 sequence is 13 residues long. The CDR3 spells CASSLGKGYEQYF. DNA for the CDR3: TGTGCCAGCAGCTTAGGCAAAGGCTACGAGCAGTACTTC.

The genes are TRBV5-8 and TRBJ1-1, with D maybe TRBD1 (5 bases). The CDR3 runs to 14 residues. Trimming stripped 2 bases from V and 0 bases from J, with 8 bases between. Germline V gene sequence: CDR1 SGHTS, CDR2 YDEGEE. CDR3 sequence reads: CASSFQGMNTEAFF. CDR3 DNA: TGTGCCAGCAGCTTTCAGGGAATGAACACTGAAGCTTTCTTT.

The rearrangement joins TRBV3-1 (or the pseudogene TRBV3-2) to TRBJ1-5; 9 nucleotides match TRBD1. The CDR3 covers 14 residues. J lost 4 bases, V lost 4 bases, and 2 bases had no gene match. CDR1 is LGHDT and CDR2 is YNNKEL in the germline V gene (reference sequence). The CDR3 loop is CASSPGTGNQPQHF. CDR3 DNA: TGTGCCAGCAGCCCCGGGACAGGGAATCAGCCCCAGCATTTT.

The rearrangement joins TRBV4-1 to TRBJ2-1; perhaps D is TRBD1 or TRBD2 (5 bases each). CDR3 size: 18 residues. Trimming left V 3 bases short and J 7 bases short, with 25 bases between. Germline V gene data show CDR1 as MGHRA and CDR2 as YSYEKL. CDR3 DNA: TGCGCCAGCAGCCAGGCCACTTTTAACGGGGCTCCCAGAAATGAGCAGTTCTTC. It codes for CASSQATFNGAPRNEQFF.

CDR3 sequence reads: CASSTRSGVTTDTQYF. CDR3 sequence (DNA): TGTGCCAGCAGCACACGTAGCGGGGTTACCACAGATACGCAGTATTTT. The chain employs TRBV11-2 and TRBJ2-3, with 8 bases that match TRBD2. This CDR3 is built from 16 residues. The ends lost 5 bases at V and 2 bases at J; junction bases unmatched: 9. Germline CDR1 SGHAT, CDR2 FQNNGV.

The J gene is TRBJ1-5, the V gene TRBV12-3 or TRBV12-4; a weak D match, TRBD1 (5 bases). With 6 bases removed from V and 0 bases from J, the gap between germline ends came to 6 bases. This CDR3 has 13 amino acids. This CDR3 reads CASRGTSNQPQHF. Here the CDR3 DNA reads TGTGCCAGCAGGGGGACTAGCAATCAGCCCCAGCATTTT.

The chain has TRBV5-1 and TRBJ1-2, with D possibly TRBD1 on 5 matching bases. This CDR3 is 14 amino acids long. Trimming cost V 4 bases and J 5 bases, with 15 bases left between them. Germline-derived CDR1 and CDR2 are SGHRS and YFSETQ. The CDR3 region has the DNA TGCGCCAGCAGCCCTTCCGAGGGGTTTTATGGCTACACCTTC. Protein sequence: CASSPSEGFYGYTF.

The V and J genes are TRBV4-1 and TRBJ2-7; no clear D gene. The CDR3 totals 14 residues. In germline, CDR1 is MGHRA, CDR2 YSYEKL. V was clipped by 3 bases and J by 1 base, with 10 bases between them. CDR3 DNA sequence: TGCGCCAGCAGCCATGATCCTAAGTCCTACGAGCAGTACTTC. This codes for CASSHDPKSYEQYF.

The chain carries TRBV2 and TRBJ2-3; perhaps TRBD1 as D (6 bases). The CDR3 sequence is 15 residues long. V lost 10 bases, J lost 4 bases, and 21 bases lay in between. Germline CDR1 reads SNHLY; CDR2 reads FYNNEI. The DNA for the CDR3 is TGTGCCACCAGGGGCTTAAACGGAAACGCAGATACGCAGTATTTT. It is translated as CATRGLNGNADTQYF. The full variable domain, with the rest looked up from reference TRBV2 and TRBJ2-3, is EPEVTQTPSHQVTQMGQEVILRCVPISNHLYFYWYRQILGQKVEFLVSFYNNEISEKSEIFDDQFSVERPDGSNFTLKIRSTKLEDSAMYFCATRGLNGNADTQYFGPGTRLTVL.

The chain uses TRBV5-1 and TRBJ2-6; D is unresolved. Germline V gene sequence: CDR1 SGHRS, CDR2 YFSETQ. V was cut by 0 bases and J by 0 bases, with 7 bases left in between. The CDR3 loop spans 16 amino acids. The CDR3, as DNA: TGCGCCAGCAGCTTGGGACGTCACTCTGGGGCCAACGTCCTGACTTTC. Translation: CASSLGRHSGANVLTF.

The chain combines TRBV5-4 with TRBJ1-4, with 8 bases lining up with TRBD1. Germline V gene lookup returns CDR1 SGHNT and CDR2 YYREEE (reference sequence). The CDR3 spans 14 residues. Germline trimming cut 0 bases from V and 9 bases from J; bases unmatched to any gene: 4. CDR3 DNA sequence: TGTGCCAGCAGCTTGGAAGGACAGGGTAAAAAACTGTTTTTT. Translated, it gives CASSLEGQGKKLFF.

This chain joins TRBV19 and TRBJ2-7, with 7 bases lining up with TRBD1. J was trimmed by 2 bases and V by 0 bases; bases with no gene match: 1. Germline V gene sequence: CDR1 LNHDA, CDR2 SQIVND (reference sequence). The CDR3 contains 14 residues. CDR3 DNA: TGTGCCAGTAGTATAGAAGGGACAGCCTACGAGCAGTACTTC. Its protein is CASSIEGTAYEQYF.

This chain uses TRBV6-1 with TRBJ2-1; 11 bases agree with TRBD2. The CDR3 totals 15 residues. Trimming cost V 0 bases and J 9 bases; bases outside gene matches: 4. Germline loops: CDR1 MNHNS, CDR2 SASEGT. This CDR3 is CASSEALGTSGEQFF. The CDR3 nucleotides read TGTGCCAGCAGTGAAGCTCTTGGGACTAGCGGTGAGCAGTTCTTC.

The gene calls are TRBV29-1 and TRBJ2-2; no firm D call. This CDR3 contains 15 residues. V was clipped by 6 bases and J by 0 bases, with 14 bases between them. Germline CDR1 and CDR2: SQVTM and ANQGSEA. CDR3 sequence reads: CSVYLNSANTGELFF. CDR3 nucleotide sequence: TGCAGCGTGTACCTCAACAGCGCGAACACCGGGGAGCTGTTTTTT.

This sequence joins TRBV10-2 and TRBJ2-3, with 9 positions matching TRBD2. The CDR3 has 13 residues. The junction had 4 bases not matched to a gene; V was cut back by 6 bases and J by 6 bases. CDR1 and CDR2 (germline): WSHSY, SAAADI. The CDR3 is CASSGLARDTQYF. CDR3 nucleotide sequence: TGCGCCAGCAGCGGACTAGCGCGGGATACGCAGTATTTT.

V usage is TRBV5-1 and J usage is TRBJ2-1, with D perhaps matching TRBD2 (6 bases). The V and J ends lost 2 bases and 8 bases respectively, with 14 bases between them. This CDR3 has 14 amino acids. Germline lookup yields CDR1 SGHRS and CDR2 YFSETQ. The CDR3 spells CASSFGTGVDEQFF. The CDR3 nucleotides are TGCGCCAGCAGCTTTGGGACTGGAGTTGATGAGCAGTTCTTC.

The chain recombines TRBV4-2 with TRBJ1-1, with no clear D. The germline gives CDR1 LGHNA, CDR2 YNFKEQ. V was cut by 0 bases and J by 0 bases, with 11 bases left in between. CDR3 length equals 16 residues. The CDR3: CASSQDTFRMNTEAFF. The CDR3 nucleotides are TGTGCCAGCAGCCAAGATACTTTCCGGATGAACACTGAAGCTTTCTTT.

The genes are TRBV4-2 and TRBJ1-2, with unresolved D. Germline V gene sequence: CDR1 LGHNA, CDR2 YNFKEQ. V was shortened by 0 bases and J by 4 bases, with 9 bases between the two germline ends. The CDR3 consists of 14 residues. The DNA for the CDR3 is TGTGCCAGCAGCCAAGAAGGGCCGGCCTATGGCTACACCTTC. Protein sequence: CASSQEGPAYGYTF.

This clone has a single count. The chain couples TRBV18 to TRBJ1-2; D unresolved. This CDR3 is 13 amino acids long. The ends were cut back, 6 bases at V and 0 bases at J, with 8 bases in the middle. The germline V gene encodes CDR1 KGHSH and CDR2 LQKENI. The CDR3 region is CASSQNPNYGYTF. The CDR3 DNA reads TGTGCCAGCTCGCAGAATCCTAACTATGGCTACACCTTC.

The gene calls are TRBV28 and TRBJ1-5, with D hard to call. The CDR3 is 14 residues long. Germline CDR1 and CDR2: MDHEN and SYDVKM. Trimming pared 6 bases from V and 3 bases from J, leaving 12 bases between. In DNA, the CDR3 is TGTGCCAGCAGGGGGTTCCGATCCAATCAGCCCCAGCATTTT. This encodes CASRGFRSNQPQHF.

The chain carries TRBV10-2 and TRBJ1-1, with 8 bases matching TRBD1. Germline V gene sequence: CDR1 WSHSY, CDR2 SAAADI. This CDR3 comprises 14 residues. The V gene end was trimmed by 7 bases and the J gene end by 1 base; junction bases not matched to a gene: 5. CDR3 amino acids: CASIPGTGNTEAFF. The DNA of the CDR3 is TGCGCCAGCATCCCAGGGACAGGGAACACTGAAGCTTTCTTT.

V usage is TRBV3-1 (or the pseudogene TRBV3-2) and J usage is TRBJ1-1; 9 nucleotides line up with TRBD1. Trimming removed 5 bases from V and 1 base from J; junction bases left unmatched: 5. The CDR3 totals 15 residues. CDR1 and CDR2 from the germline V gene are LGHDT and YNNKEL (reference sequence). The DNA for the CDR3 is TGTGCCAGCAGCAGATACAGGGGGCAGAACACTGAAGCTTTCTTT. Its translation is CASSRYRGQNTEAFF.

J is TRBJ1-1 and V is TRBV19, with TRBD1 matching 7 bases. The CDR3 is 14 residues long. V shed 1 base, J shed 3 bases, and the junction held 2 bases outside the gene matches. Per germline, CDR1 LNHDA and CDR2 SQIVND (reference sequence). This chain's CDR3 is CASSIGDRDTEAFF. For the CDR3, the DNA is TGTGCCAGTAGTATAGGAGACAGGGACACTGAAGCTTTCTTT.